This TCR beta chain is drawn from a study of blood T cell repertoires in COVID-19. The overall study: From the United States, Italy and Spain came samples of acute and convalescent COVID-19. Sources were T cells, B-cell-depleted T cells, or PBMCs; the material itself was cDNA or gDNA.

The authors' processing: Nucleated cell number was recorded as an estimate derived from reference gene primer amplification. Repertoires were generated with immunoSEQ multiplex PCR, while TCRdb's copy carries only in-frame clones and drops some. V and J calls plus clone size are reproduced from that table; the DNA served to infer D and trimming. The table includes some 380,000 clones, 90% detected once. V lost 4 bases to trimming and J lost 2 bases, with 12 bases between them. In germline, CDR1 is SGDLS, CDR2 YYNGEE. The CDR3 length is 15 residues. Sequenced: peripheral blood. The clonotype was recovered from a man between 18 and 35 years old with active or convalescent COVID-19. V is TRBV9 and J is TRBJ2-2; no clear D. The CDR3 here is CASSPRIANTGELFF. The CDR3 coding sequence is TGTGCCAGCAGCCCCCGGATAGCAAACACCGGGGAGCTGTTTTTT.